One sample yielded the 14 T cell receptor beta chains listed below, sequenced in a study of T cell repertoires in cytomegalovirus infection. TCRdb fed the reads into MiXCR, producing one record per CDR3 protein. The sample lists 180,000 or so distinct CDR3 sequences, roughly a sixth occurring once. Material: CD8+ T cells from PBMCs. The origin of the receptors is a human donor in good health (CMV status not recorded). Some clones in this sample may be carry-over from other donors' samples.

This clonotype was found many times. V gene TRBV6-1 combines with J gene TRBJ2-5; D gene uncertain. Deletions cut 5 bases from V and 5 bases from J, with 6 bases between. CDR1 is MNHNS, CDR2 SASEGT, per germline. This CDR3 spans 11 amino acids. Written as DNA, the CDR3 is TGTGCCAGCAGTCCTGGGGAGACCCAGTACTTC. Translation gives CASSPGETQYF.

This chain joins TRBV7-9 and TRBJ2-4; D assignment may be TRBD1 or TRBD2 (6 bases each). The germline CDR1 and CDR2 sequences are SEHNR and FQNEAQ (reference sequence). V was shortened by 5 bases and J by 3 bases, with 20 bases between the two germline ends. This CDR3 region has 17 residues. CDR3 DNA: TGTGCCAGCAGCACAAGATGGGGGGCTATTGACAAAAACATTCAGTACTTC. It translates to CASSTRWGAIDKNIQYF.

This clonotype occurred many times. The CDR3 bases are TGTGCCAGCAGCTTATCACCAGGGGGACAGGGAGGAAATCAGCCCCAGCATTTT. Protein sequence: CASSLSPGGQGGNQPQHF. The V and J genes are TRBV7-2 and TRBJ1-5, with 9 nucleotides matching TRBD1. V was clipped by 2 bases and J by 4 bases; unmatched bases: 12. This CDR3 comprises 18 residues. CDR1 SGHTA and CDR2 FQGNSA come from the germline V gene.

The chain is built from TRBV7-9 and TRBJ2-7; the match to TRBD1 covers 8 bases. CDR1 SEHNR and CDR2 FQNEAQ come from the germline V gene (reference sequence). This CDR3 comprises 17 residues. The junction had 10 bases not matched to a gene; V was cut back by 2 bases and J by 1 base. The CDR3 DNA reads TGTGCCAGCAGCTTACCGGAGGGACAGGAGTATTCCTACGAGCAGTACTTC. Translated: CASSLPEGQEYSYEQYF.

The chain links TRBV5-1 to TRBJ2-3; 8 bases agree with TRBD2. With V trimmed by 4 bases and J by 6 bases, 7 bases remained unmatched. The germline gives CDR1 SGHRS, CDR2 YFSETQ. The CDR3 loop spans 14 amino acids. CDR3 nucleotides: TGCGCCAGCAGCCCGCGGGGGGCTGGGGATACGCAGTATTTT. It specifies CASSPRGAGDTQYF.

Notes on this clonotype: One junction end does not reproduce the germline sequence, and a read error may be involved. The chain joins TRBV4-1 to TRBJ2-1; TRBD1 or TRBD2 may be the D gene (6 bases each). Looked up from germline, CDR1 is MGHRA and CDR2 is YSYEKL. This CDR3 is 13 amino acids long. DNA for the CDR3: TGCGCCAGCAGCCAAGGATGGGGGGCAACAGTCGTTTTC. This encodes CASSQGWGATVVF.

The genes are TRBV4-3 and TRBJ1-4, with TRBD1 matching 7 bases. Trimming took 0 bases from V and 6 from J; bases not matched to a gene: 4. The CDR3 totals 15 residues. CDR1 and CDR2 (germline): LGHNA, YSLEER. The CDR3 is CASSQDGDRHEKLFF. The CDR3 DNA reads TGCGCCAGCAGCCAAGATGGGGACAGACATGAAAAACTGTTTTTT.

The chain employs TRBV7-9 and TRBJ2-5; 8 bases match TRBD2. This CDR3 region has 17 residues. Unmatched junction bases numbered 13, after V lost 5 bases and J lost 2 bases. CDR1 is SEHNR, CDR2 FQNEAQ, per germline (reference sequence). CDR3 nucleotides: TGTGCCAGCAGCACCGGGTTGCGGGGGGATGATCAAGAGACCCAGTACTTC. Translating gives CASSTGLRGDDQETQYF. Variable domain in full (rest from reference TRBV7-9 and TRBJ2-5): DTGVSQNPRHKITKRGQNVTFRCDPISEHNRLYWYRQTLGQGPEFLTYFQNEAQLEKSRLLSDRFSAERPKGSFSTLEIQRTEQGDSAMYLCASSTGLRGDDQETQYFGPGTRLLVL.

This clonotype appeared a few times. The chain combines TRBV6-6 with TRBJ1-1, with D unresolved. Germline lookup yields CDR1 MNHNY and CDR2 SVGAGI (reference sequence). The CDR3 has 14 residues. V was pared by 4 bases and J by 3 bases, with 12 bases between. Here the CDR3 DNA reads TGTGCCAGCAGTTTGTCAAAGTCGGACACTGAAGCTTTCTTT. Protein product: CASSLSKSDTEAFF.

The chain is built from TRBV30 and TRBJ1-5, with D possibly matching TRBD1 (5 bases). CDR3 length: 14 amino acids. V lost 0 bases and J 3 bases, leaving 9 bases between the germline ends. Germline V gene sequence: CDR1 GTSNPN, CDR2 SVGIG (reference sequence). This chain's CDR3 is CAWSVWGINQPQHF. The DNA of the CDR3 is TGTGCCTGGAGTGTATGGGGCATCAATCAGCCCCAGCATTTT.

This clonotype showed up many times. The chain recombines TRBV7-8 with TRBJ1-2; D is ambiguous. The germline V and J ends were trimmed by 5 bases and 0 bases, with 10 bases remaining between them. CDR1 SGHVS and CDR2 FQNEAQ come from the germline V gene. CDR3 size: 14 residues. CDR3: CASSPRTANYGYTF. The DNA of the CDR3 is TGTGCCAGCAGCCCAAGGACGGCTAACTATGGCTACACCTTC.

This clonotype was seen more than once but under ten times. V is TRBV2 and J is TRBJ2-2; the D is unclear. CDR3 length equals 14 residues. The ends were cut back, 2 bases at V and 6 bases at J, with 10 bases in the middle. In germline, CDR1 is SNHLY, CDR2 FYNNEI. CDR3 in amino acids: CASSELFRAGELFF. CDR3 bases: TGTGCCAGCAGTGAACTCTTCCGGGCCGGGGAGCTGTTTTTT.

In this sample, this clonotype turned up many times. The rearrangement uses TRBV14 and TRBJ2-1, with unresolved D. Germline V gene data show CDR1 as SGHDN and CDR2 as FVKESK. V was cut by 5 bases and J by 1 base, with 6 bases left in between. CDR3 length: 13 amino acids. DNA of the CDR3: TGTGCCAGCAGCTTGGGATCCTACAATGAGCAGTTCTTC. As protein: CASSLGSYNEQFF.

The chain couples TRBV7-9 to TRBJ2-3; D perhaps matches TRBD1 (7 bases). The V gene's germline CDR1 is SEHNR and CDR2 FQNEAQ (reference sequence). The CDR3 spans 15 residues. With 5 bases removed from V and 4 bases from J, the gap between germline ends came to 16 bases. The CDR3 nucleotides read TGTGCCAGCAGCCACCCCAGGGGGGATGCAGATACGCAGTATTTT. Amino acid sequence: CASSHPRGDADTQYF.